This T cell receptor beta chain was captured in a study of T cell changes during pregnancy in multiple sclerosis. Profiled with immunoSEQ multiplex PCR; TCRdb holds only in-frame clones, not every one. This table has tens of thousands of clones, 85% to 95% appearing once. The specimen comprised peripheral blood, sampled before pregnancy. The receptor's source is a female donor with multiple sclerosis, enrolled in a pregnancy study.

For the CDR3, the DNA is TGTGCCAGCAGACGACTAGCGGAAAGCTCCTACAATGAGCAGTTCTTC. Protein sequence: CASRRLAESSYNEQFF. V is TRBV7-9 and J is TRBJ2-1; 9 bases are shared with TRBD2. There are 16 residues in the CDR3. CDR1 and CDR2 (germline): SEHNR, FQNEAQ (reference sequence). V was clipped by 6 bases and J by 0 bases; unmatched bases: 6.